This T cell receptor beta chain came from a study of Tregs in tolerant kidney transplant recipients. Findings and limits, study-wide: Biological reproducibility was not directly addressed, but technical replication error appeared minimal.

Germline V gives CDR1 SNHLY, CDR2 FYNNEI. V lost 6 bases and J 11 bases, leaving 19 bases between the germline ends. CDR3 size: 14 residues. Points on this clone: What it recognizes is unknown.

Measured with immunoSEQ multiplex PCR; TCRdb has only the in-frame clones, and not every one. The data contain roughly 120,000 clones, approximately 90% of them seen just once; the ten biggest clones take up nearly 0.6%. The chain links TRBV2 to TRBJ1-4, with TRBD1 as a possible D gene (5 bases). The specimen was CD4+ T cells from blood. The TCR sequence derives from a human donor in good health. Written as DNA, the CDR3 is TGTGCCAGCAGACACAGGAGTAGGGAAGACAAACTGTTTTTT. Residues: CASRHRSREDKLFF.